Presented here are 15 T cell receptor beta chains from one specimen sequenced in a study of blood T cell repertoires in COVID-19. Generated by immunoSEQ multiplex PCR, the TCRdb table keeps only in-frame clones and is missing some. The sample contains about 58,000 clones, 80% to 90% of which appear only once. Sequencing input: peripheral blood. Receptors were obtained from a woman in her seventies with active COVID-19.

The chain joins TRBV27 to TRBJ2-2, with 9 bases identical to TRBD1. The CDR3 extends over 15 amino acids. The germline V gene has CDR1 MNHEY and CDR2 SMNVEV (reference sequence). The ends lost 3 bases at V and 6 bases at J; junction bases unmatched: 5. CDR3 sequence reads: CASSFPGQGSGELFF. The CDR3 bases are TGTGCCAGCAGTTTTCCGGGACAGGGCTCCGGGGAGCTGTTTTTT.

This rearrangement joins TRBV18 to TRBJ1-1, with D unclear. Germline CDR1 KGHSH, CDR2 LQKENI. This CDR3 has 13 residues. Trimming removed 3 bases from V and 1 base from J, with 6 bases in between. The CDR3 nucleotides are TGTGCCAGCTCACCCCGGGAGAACACTGAAGCTTTCTTT. It codes for CASSPRENTEAFF.

V is TRBV4-1 and J is TRBJ1-5, with no clear D. Trimming removed 1 base from V and 6 bases from J, with 16 bases in between. The V gene's germline CDR1 is MGHRA and CDR2 YSYEKL. The CDR3 has 16 residues. In DNA form, the CDR3 reads TGCGCCAGCAGCCAAGGGGAGGCGGGCGCTTCTCAGCCCCAGCATTTT. This gives the protein CASSQGEAGASQPQHF.

There are a few counts of this clone. V usage is TRBV4-1 and J usage is TRBJ2-7, with a weak D call TRBD2 (8 bases). The CDR3 is 20 amino acids. The V end lost 3 bases, the J end lost 0 bases, and 27 bases lay between the germline ends. Germline V lookup: CDR1 MGHRA, CDR2 YSYEKL. CDR3 DNA: TGCGCCAGCAGCCACGCCTGGACAGGTGGTGCAGCGGGAGCCTCCTACGAGCAGTACTTC. The encoded protein is CASSHAWTGGAAGASYEQYF.

This clone came up once. The chain carries TRBV20-1 and TRBJ2-3, with 8 bases identical to TRBD2. CDR3 length equals 14 residues. Germline V gives CDR1 DFQATT, CDR2 SNEGSKA (reference sequence). Losses at the gene ends were 3 bases for V and 4 bases for J; bases not matched to a gene: 6. This CDR3 reads CSASGGLGSDTQYF. The CDR3 region has the DNA TGCAGTGCTAGTGGGGGACTAGGGTCAGATACGCAGTATTTT.

V is TRBV5-1 and J is TRBJ1-4, with 7 bases identical to TRBD1. This CDR3 contains 15 residues. V shed 4 bases, J shed 0 bases, and the junction held 3 bases outside the gene matches. Germline lookup yields CDR1 SGHRS and CDR2 YFSETQ. The DNA for the CDR3 is TGCGCCAGCAGCATCGACAGGGCAACTAATGAAAAACTGTTTTTT. Its translation: CASSIDRATNEKLFF.

The gene calls are TRBV28 and TRBJ2-4; 9 nucleotides agree with TRBD1. Germline V gene sequence: CDR1 MDHEN, CDR2 SYDVKM. This CDR3 spans 14 amino acids. The V segment lost 6 bases and the J segment 5 bases; nucleotides outside the gene matches: 5. The chain's CDR3 is CASRGRTGENIQYF. The CDR3, as DNA: TGTGCCAGCAGGGGTCGGACAGGGGAAAACATTCAGTACTTC.

The chain uses TRBV28 and TRBJ2-7, with 9 bases aligning to TRBD1. Germline CDR1 and CDR2: MDHEN and SYDVKM. The CDR3 is 17 residues long. V dropped 7 bases and J dropped 6; count of bases not matched to a gene: 19. DNA of the CDR3: TGTGCCAGCACCAATCAACATCCGGGACAGGGCATGATCGAGCAGTACTTC. It codes for CASTNQHPGQGMIEQYF.

The J gene is TRBJ2-4, the V gene TRBV7-6, with TRBD2 matching 10 bases. The germline V gene encodes CDR1 SGHVS and CDR2 FNYEAQ. V was clipped by 3 bases and J by 1 base; unmatched bases: 12. The CDR3 totals 19 residues. The CDR3 nucleotides read TGTGCCAGCAGCTTGATAATGAGCGGGAGGGCCAATGCCAAAAACATTCAGTACTTC. This translates into CASSLIMSGRANAKNIQYF.

The J gene is TRBJ1-4, the V gene TRBV7-9, with no clear D. The CDR3 consists of 13 residues. V was clipped by 8 bases and J by 8 bases, with 15 bases between them. Germline assignment: CDR1 SEHNR and CDR2 FQNEAQ (reference sequence). CDR3 residues: CASGSLRKEKLFF. Written as DNA, the CDR3 is TGTGCCAGCGGGAGCTTGAGGAAGGAAAAACTGTTTTTT.

The chain couples TRBV28 to TRBJ2-2; 9 bases agree with TRBD2. This CDR3 has 15 amino acids. Germline assignment: CDR1 MDHEN and CDR2 SYDVKM. V shed 8 bases and J 6 bases; nucleotides not matched to a gene: 10. As DNA, the CDR3 is TGTGCCAGCGGGGTAGCGGGAGCTCTAGCCGGGGAGCTGTTTTTT. This encodes CASGVAGALAGELFF.

The chain links TRBV4-1 to TRBJ2-3; D is perhaps TRBD1 (6 bases). Germline CDR1 is MGHRA and CDR2 is YSYEKL. V shed 3 bases and J shed 2 bases, with 18 bases lying between them. The CDR3 totals 17 residues. The CDR3 nucleotides are TGCGCCAGCAGCCAGGCGGCGCAGGGGCGCGACACAGATACGCAGTATTTT. It encodes CASSQAAQGRDTDTQYF.

The chain carries TRBV5-1 and TRBJ2-1; TRBD2 agrees at 7 bases. The ends lost 3 bases at V and 4 bases at J; junction bases unmatched: 7. Per the germline V gene, CDR1 is SGHRS and CDR2 is YFSETQ. The CDR3 is 15 amino acids. CDR3 in amino acids: CASSSGAREYNEQFF. DNA for the CDR3: TGCGCCAGCAGCTCAGGAGCGCGGGAGTACAATGAGCAGTTCTTC.

The chain links TRBV28 to TRBJ2-3; the D is unclear. The CDR3 sequence is 12 residues long. V was clipped by 2 bases and J by 7 bases, with 7 bases between them. Germline V gives CDR1 MDHEN, CDR2 SYDVKM. This chain's CDR3 is CASSLTQNTQYF. In DNA, the CDR3 is TGTGCCAGCAGTTTAACCCAGAATACGCAGTATTTT. The variable domain in full, with the rest retrieved from reference TRBV28 and TRBJ2-3, is DVKVTQSSRYLVKRTGEKVFLECVQDMDHENMFWYRQDPGLGLRLIYFSYDVKMKEKGDIPEGYSVSREKKERFSLILESASTNQTSMYLCASSLTQNTQYFGPGTRLTVL.

The chain carries TRBV11-2 and TRBJ2-2; no definite D call. Trimming removed 3 bases from V and 3 bases from J, with 5 bases in between. The CDR3 is 13 amino acids. Looked up from germline, CDR1 is SGHAT and CDR2 is FQNNGV. The CDR3 reads CASSFYYTGELFF. The CDR3 region has the DNA TGTGCCAGCAGCTTTTACTACACCGGGGAGCTGTTTTTT.